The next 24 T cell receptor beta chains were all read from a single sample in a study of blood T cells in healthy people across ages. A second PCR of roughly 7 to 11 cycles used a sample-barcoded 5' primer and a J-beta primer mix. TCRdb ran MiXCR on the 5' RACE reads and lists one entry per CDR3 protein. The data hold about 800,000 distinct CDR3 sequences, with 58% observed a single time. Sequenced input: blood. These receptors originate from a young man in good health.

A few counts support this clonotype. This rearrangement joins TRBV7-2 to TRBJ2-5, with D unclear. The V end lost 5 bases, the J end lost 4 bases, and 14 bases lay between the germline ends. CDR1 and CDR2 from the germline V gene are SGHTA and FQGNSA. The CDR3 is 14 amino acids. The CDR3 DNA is TGTGCCAGCAGCCTACCCCCCTCTGGAGAGACCCAGTACTTC. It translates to CASSLPPSGETQYF. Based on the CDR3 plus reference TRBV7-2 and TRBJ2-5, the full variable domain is GAGVSQSPSNKVTEKGKDVELRCDPISGHTALYWYRQSLGQGLEFLIYFQGNSAPDKSGLPSDRFSAERTGGSVSTLTIQRTQQEDSAVYLCASSLPPSGETQYFGPGTRLLVL.

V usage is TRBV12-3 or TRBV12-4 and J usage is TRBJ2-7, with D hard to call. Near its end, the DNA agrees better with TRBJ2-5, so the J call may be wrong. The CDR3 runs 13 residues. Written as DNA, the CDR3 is TGTGCCAGCAGTCCGACGTTACCACGGACCCAGTACTTC. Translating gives CASSPTLPRTQYF.

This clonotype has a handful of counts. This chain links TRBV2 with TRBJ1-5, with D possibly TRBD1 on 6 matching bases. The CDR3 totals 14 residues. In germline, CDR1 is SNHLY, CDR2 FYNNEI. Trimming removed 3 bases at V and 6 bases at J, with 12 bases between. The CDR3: CASSDRGRLQPQHF. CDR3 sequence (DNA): TGTGCCAGCAGTGACAGGGGTCGTCTTCAGCCCCAGCATTTT.

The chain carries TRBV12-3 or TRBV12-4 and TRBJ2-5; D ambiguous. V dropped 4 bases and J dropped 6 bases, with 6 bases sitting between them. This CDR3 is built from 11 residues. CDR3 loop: CASSSAQTQYF. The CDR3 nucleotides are TGTGCCAGCAGTTCAGCGCAGACCCAGTACTTC.

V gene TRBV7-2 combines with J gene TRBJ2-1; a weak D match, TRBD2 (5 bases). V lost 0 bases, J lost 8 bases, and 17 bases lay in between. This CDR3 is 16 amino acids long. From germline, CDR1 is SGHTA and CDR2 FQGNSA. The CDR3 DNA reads TGTGCCAGCAGCTTAGCGCGGGTTTGGAGCTCCGATGAGCAGTTCTTC. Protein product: CASSLARVWSSDEQFF.

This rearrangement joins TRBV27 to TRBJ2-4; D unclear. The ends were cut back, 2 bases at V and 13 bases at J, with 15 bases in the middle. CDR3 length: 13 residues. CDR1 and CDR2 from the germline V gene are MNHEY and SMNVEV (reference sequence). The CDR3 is CASSLTVSYGQYF. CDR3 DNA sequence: TGTGCCAGCAGTTTAACTGTCTCCTACGGGCAGTACTTC.

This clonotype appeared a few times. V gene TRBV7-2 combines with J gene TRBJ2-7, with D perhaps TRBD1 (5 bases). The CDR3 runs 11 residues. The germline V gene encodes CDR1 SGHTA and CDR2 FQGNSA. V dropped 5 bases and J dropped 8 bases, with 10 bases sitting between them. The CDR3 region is CASSLQGKQYF. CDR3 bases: TGTGCCAGCAGCCTCCAGGGCAAGCAGTACTTC.

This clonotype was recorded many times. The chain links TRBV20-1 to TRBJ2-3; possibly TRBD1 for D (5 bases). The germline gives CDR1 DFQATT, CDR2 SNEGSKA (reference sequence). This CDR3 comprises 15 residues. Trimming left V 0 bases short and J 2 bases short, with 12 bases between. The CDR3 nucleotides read TGCAGTGCTAGAGACCCTCAGGGCGACACAGATACGCAGTATTTT. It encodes CSARDPQGDTDTQYF.

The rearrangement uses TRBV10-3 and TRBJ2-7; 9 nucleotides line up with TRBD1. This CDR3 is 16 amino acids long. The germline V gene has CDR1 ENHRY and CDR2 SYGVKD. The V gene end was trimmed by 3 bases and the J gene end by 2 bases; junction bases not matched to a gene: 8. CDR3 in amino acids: CAISDTGTGNAYEQYF. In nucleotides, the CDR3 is TGTGCCATCAGTGATACCGGGACAGGGAACGCCTACGAGCAGTACTTC.

In DNA form, the CDR3 reads TGTGCCAGCAGCTTGAGACAGGGGGCTGATCAGCCCCAGCATTTT. As protein: CASSLRQGADQPQHF. This chain uses TRBV6-5 with TRBJ1-5; 10 nucleotides match TRBD1. J was trimmed by 5 bases and V by 6 bases; bases with no gene match: 7. Germline loops: CDR1 MNHEY, CDR2 SVGAGI. This CDR3 spans 15 amino acids.

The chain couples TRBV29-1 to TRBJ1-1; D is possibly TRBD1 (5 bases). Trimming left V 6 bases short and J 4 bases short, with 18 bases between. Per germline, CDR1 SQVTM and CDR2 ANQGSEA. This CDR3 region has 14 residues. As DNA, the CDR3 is TGCAGCGTGAGGGGACGGGGAGTTCGCACTGAAGCTTTCTTT. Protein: CSVRGRGVRTEAFF. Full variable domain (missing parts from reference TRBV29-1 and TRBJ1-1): SAVISQKPSRDICQRGTSLTIQCQVDSQVTMMFWYRQQPGQSLTLIATANQGSEATYESGFVIDKFPISRPNLTFSTLTVSNMSPEDSSIYLCSVRGRGVRTEAFFGQGTRLTVV.

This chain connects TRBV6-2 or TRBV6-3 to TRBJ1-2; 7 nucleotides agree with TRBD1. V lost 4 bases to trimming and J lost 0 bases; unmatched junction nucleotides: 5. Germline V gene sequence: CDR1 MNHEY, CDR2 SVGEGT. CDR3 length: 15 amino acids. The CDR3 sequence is CASSSGQRANYGYTF. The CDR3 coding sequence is TGTGCCAGCAGTTCGGGACAGAGAGCTAACTATGGCTACACCTTC.

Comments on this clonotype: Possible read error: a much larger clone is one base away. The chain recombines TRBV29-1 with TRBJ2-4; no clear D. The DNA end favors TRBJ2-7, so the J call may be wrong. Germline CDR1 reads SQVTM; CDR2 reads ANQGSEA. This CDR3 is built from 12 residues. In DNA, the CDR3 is TGCAGCGTTGAAGGGCGAGGCTACGAGCAGTACTTC. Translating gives CSVEGRGYEQYF.

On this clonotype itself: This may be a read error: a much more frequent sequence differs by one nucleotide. In DNA form, the CDR3 reads TGCAGTGCTCCTTTTAACTCGGAGGGCGTGCAGTACTTC. This translates into CSAPFNSEGVQYF. This sequence joins TRBV20-1 and TRBJ2-7, with a tentative D call TRBD2 (6 bases). V lost 5 bases and J lost 9, with 20 bases in between. Germline V CDR1 and CDR2: DFQATT, SNEGSKA (reference sequence). The CDR3 contains 13 residues.

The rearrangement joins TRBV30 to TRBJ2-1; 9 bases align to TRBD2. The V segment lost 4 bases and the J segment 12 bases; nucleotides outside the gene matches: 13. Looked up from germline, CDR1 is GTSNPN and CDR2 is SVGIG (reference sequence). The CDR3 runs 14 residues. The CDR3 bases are TGTGCCTGGAATGTAGCGGGAGTAGGGTTGGGGCAGTTCTTC. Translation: CAWNVAGVGLGQFF. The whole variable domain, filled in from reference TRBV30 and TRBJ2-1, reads SQTIHQWPATLVQPVGSPLSLECTVEGTSNPNLYWYRQAAGRGLQLLFYSVGIGQISSEVPQNLSASRPQDRQFILSSKKLLLSDSGFYLCAWNVAGVGLGQFFGPGTRLTVL.

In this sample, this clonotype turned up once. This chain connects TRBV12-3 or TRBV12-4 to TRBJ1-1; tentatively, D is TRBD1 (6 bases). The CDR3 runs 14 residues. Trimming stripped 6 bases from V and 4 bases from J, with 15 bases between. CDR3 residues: CASSGTGRVTEAFF. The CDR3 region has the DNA TGTGCCAGCAGCGGTACAGGGAGGGTCACTGAAGCTTTCTTT.

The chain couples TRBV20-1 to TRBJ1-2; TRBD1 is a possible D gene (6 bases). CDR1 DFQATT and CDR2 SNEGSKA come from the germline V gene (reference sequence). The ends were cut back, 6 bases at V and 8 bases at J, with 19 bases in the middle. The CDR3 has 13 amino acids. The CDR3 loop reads CSALEAGGRGYTF. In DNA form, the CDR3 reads TGCAGTGCCCTGGAGGCCGGGGGCCGGGGCTACACCTTC.

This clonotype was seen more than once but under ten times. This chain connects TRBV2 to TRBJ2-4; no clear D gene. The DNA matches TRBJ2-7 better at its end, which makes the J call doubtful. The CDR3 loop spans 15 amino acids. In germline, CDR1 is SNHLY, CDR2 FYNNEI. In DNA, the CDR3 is TGTGCCAGCAGTGAAGAGGGTCTTCTGACCCACGAGCAGTACTTC. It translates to CASSEEGLLTHEQYF.

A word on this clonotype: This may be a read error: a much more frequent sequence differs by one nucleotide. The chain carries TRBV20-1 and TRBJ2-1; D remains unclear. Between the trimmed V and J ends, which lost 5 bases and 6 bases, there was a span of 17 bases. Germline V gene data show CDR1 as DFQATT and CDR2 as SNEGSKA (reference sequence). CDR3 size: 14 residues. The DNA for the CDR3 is TGCAGTGCTTCGACTGGCCGTTTCGTCAATGAGCAGTTCTTC. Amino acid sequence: CSASTGRFVNEQFF.

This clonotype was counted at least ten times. The CDR3 region is CASKLGGSSDTQYF. CDR3 DNA sequence: TGTGCCAGCAAGTTGGGGGGCTCATCGGATACGCAGTATTTT. V is TRBV5-5 and J is TRBJ2-3, with D tentatively TRBD1 or TRBD2 (6 bases each). The CDR3 has 14 residues. With 6 bases removed from V and 6 bases from J, the gap between germline ends came to 17 bases. Germline lookup yields CDR1 SGHKS and CDR2 YYEKEE (reference sequence).

In DNA, the CDR3 is TGTGCCAGCAGTTTCGCCTTCTACGAGCAGTACTTC. Residues: CASSFAFYEQYF. The chain combines TRBV12-3 or TRBV12-4 with TRBJ2-7; D is undetermined. Trimming took 3 bases from V and 3 from J, leaving 6 bases between them. The CDR3 extends over 12 amino acids.

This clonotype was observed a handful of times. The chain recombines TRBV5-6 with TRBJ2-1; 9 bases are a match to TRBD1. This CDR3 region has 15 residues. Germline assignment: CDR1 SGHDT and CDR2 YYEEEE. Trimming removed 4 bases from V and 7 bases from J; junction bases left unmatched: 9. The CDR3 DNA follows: TGTGCCAGCAGCCAGGGGACAGGGTCTCGAAATGAGCAGTTCTTC. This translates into CASSQGTGSRNEQFF.

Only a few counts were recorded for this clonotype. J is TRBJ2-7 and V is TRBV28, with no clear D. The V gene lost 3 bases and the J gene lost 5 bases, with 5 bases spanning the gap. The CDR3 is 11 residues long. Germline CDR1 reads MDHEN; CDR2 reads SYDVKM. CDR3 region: CASSLYHEQYF. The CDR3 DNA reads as TGTGCCAGCAGTTTGTACCACGAGCAGTACTTC. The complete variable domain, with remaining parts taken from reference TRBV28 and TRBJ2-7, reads DVKVTQSSRYLVKRTGEKVFLECVQDMDHENMFWYRQDPGLGLRLIYFSYDVKMKEKGDIPEGYSVSREKKERFSLILESASTNQTSMYLCASSLYHEQYFGPGTRLTVT.

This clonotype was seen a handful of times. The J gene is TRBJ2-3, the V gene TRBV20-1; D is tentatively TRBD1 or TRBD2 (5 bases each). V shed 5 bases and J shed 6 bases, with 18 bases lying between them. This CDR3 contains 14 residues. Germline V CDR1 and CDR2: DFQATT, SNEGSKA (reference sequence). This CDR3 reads CSAPLRTGDDTQYF. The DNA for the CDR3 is TGCAGTGCTCCTCTAAGAACCGGGGACGATACGCAGTATTTT.